These 20 T cell receptor beta chains were sequenced from one sample in a study of blood T cell repertoires in COVID-19. Data came from immunoSEQ multiplex PCR; TCRdb stores just in-frame clones and leaves some out. The sample carries about 200,000 clones, 80% to 90% recorded once. Source material: peripheral blood. The receptor source for this set is a human donor in a cohort sampled during active COVID-19.

The rearrangement joins TRBV19 to TRBJ1-1; D is perhaps TRBD1 (5 bases). This CDR3 comprises 15 residues. V was trimmed by 5 bases and J by 2 bases, leaving 15 bases between them. Per germline, CDR1 LNHDA and CDR2 SQIVND (reference sequence). CDR3 DNA: TGTGCCAGTAGTCTGGTCTCGGACACCAACACTGAAGCTTTCTTT. This encodes CASSLVSDTNTEAFF.

The DNA for the CDR3 is TGTGCCAGCAGTCCCAGCCGGGACAGGGTATACAATGAGCAGTTCTTC. This encodes CASSPSRDRVYNEQFF. The chain recombines TRBV27 with TRBJ2-1; 9 bases line up with TRBD1. The CDR3 has 16 residues. Trimming at V came to 5 bases and at J to 4 bases, leaving 9 bases not matched to a gene. Germline V gene sequence: CDR1 MNHEY, CDR2 SMNVEV (reference sequence).

J is TRBJ2-1 and V is TRBV7-8; 11 nucleotides agree with TRBD1. CDR1 is SGHVS and CDR2 is FQNEAQ in the germline V gene. Unmatched junction bases numbered 1, after V lost 0 bases and J lost 3 bases. This CDR3 is built from 16 residues. CDR3 sequence: CASSLAGTGGYNEQFF. The CDR3 region has the DNA TGTGCCAGCAGCTTAGCCGGGACAGGGGGCTACAATGAGCAGTTCTTC.

This chain uses TRBV10-3 with TRBJ1-1; no clear D. CDR1 ENHRY and CDR2 SYGVKD come from the germline V gene. The CDR3 loop spans 14 amino acids. The V gene lost 10 bases and the J gene lost 5 bases, with 20 bases spanning the gap. CDR3 sequence: CATRQHTEGTEAFF. For the CDR3, the DNA is TGTGCCACCCGTCAACACACGGAGGGAACTGAAGCTTTCTTT.

V gene TRBV5-6 combines with J gene TRBJ1-5, with D possibly matching TRBD1 (6 bases). CDR1 is SGHDT and CDR2 is YYEEEE in the germline V gene. This CDR3 has 16 amino acids. Trimming took 4 bases from V and 2 from J, leaving 16 bases between them. The CDR3 reads CASSRRGAGGNQPQHF. In DNA form, the CDR3 reads TGTGCCAGCAGCCGCCGGGGGGCGGGGGGCAATCAGCCCCAGCATTTT.

The CDR3 here is CASSQEVGSRINEKLFF. In DNA form, the CDR3 reads TGTGCCAGCAGCCAGGAGGTGGGGAGTCGCATTAATGAAAAACTGTTTTTT. The rearrangement links TRBV3-1 (or the pseudogene TRBV3-2) to TRBJ1-4; D remains ambiguous. Trimming took 3 bases from V and 4 from J, leaving 18 bases between them. Germline V gene sequence: CDR1 LGHDT, CDR2 YNNKEL (reference sequence). The CDR3 totals 17 residues.

The chain links TRBV2 to TRBJ2-7; 7 bases fit TRBD1. The CDR3 is made up of 14 amino acids. The germline CDR1 and CDR2 sequences are SNHLY and FYNNEI. V shed 5 bases, J shed 3 bases, and the junction held 7 bases outside the gene matches. For the CDR3, the DNA is TGTGCCAGCAGTTTCGGACAGGATTTCTACGAGCAGTACTTC. Its protein product is CASSFGQDFYEQYF.

V gene TRBV28 combines with J gene TRBJ1-2, with 8 bases lining up with TRBD1. V was clipped by 6 bases and J by 7 bases; unmatched bases: 13. Germline V CDR1 and CDR2: MDHEN, SYDVKM. The CDR3 covers 15 residues. CDR3 amino acids: CASSLINQGAAGYTF. In nucleotides, the CDR3 is TGTGCCAGCAGCCTTATTAATCAGGGGGCGGCTGGCTACACCTTC.

The genes are TRBV28 and TRBJ1-2; 10 bases are a match to TRBD1. This CDR3 is 14 amino acids long. Trimming took 6 bases from V and 6 from J; bases not matched to a gene: 7. Germline V lookup: CDR1 MDHEN, CDR2 SYDVKM. The CDR3 DNA sequence: TGTGCCAGCAGACCCCTCGGGACAGGGGATGGCTACACCTTC. It is translated as CASRPLGTGDGYTF.

The V gene is TRBV7-2, the J gene TRBJ2-7; 9 bases are a match to TRBD2. V shed 4 bases, J shed 2 bases, and the junction held 6 bases outside the gene matches. This CDR3 is built from 15 residues. The germline CDR1 and CDR2 sequences are SGHTA and FQGNSA. The CDR3 sequence: CASSSPTSGPYEQYF. The CDR3 bases are TGTGCCAGCAGCTCCCCGACTAGCGGACCCTACGAGCAGTACTTC.

The gene calls are TRBV27 and TRBJ1-2; possibly TRBD1 for D (5 bases). CDR1 and CDR2 from the germline V gene are MNHEY and SMNVEV (reference sequence). This CDR3 has 13 amino acids. Trimming removed 0 bases from V and 8 bases from J, with 10 bases in between. The CDR3 DNA sequence: TGTGCCAGCAGTTTATCAGGGGATTGGGGCTACACCTTC. Protein: CASSLSGDWGYTF.

The genes are TRBV2 and TRBJ2-7; TRBD1 aligns across 7 bases. After removal of 4 bases from V and 3 bases from J, the junction contained 3 bases not matched to a gene. The CDR3 is 13 amino acids. Germline values: CDR1 SNHLY, CDR2 FYNNEI. The CDR3 DNA is TGTGCCAGCAGTGGATACAGGGGCTACGAGCAGTACTTC. Its protein is CASSGYRGYEQYF.

A single count supports this clone. The chain combines TRBV11-1 with TRBJ2-7; possibly TRBD2 for D (5 bases). Germline-derived CDR1 and CDR2 are SGHAT and FQDESV (reference sequence). V gave up 3 bases and J gave up 3 bases, with 9 bases separating them. The CDR3 has 13 amino acids. This CDR3 is CASSFYGGYEQYF. In DNA form, the CDR3 reads TGTGCCAGCAGCTTTTATGGAGGCTACGAGCAGTACTTC.

The chain carries TRBV19 and TRBJ2-1; 8 positions match TRBD2. V lost 6 bases, J lost 4 bases, and 8 bases stayed unmatched. Germline V gene sequence: CDR1 LNHDA, CDR2 SQIVND (reference sequence). This CDR3 has 15 residues. The CDR3 DNA reads TGTGCCAGTAGACTAGCGGAGTCCATATACAATGAGCAGTTCTTC. This sequence encodes CASRLAESIYNEQFF.

The J gene is TRBJ1-1, the V gene TRBV4-1; no definite D call. This CDR3 contains 15 residues. Trimming took off 2 bases at V and 0 bases at J, with 10 bases between the two ends. The germline V gene encodes CDR1 MGHRA and CDR2 YSYEKL. The CDR3 coding sequence is TGCGCCAGCAGCCAATCCCGGACTTTGAACACTGAAGCTTTCTTT. Its protein is CASSQSRTLNTEAFF.

The V call is TRBV19, the J call TRBJ2-1, with 10 bases lining up with TRBD2. The J segment lost 5 bases and the V segment lost 5 bases, leaving 15 bases of the junction unmatched. CDR1 and CDR2 (germline): LNHDA, SQIVND (reference sequence). CDR3 size: 18 residues. Here the CDR3 DNA reads TGTGCCAGTAGTCCCCAGTTGGGACTAGCGTCAGGCAACAATGAGCAGTTCTTC. Translating gives CASSPQLGLASGNNEQFF. The full variable domain, its missing parts supplied by reference TRBV19 and TRBJ2-1, is DGGITQSPKYLFRKEGQNVTLSCEQNLNHDAMYWYRQDPGQGLRLIYYSQIVNDFQKGDIAEGYSVSREKKESFPLTVTSAQKNPTAFYLCASSPQLGLASGNNEQFFGPGTRLTVL.

This sequence joins TRBV28 and TRBJ1-6; tentative D call: TRBD1 (6 bases). This CDR3 is 14 amino acids long. Germline V gene sequence: CDR1 MDHEN, CDR2 SYDVKM. Trimming removed 8 bases at V and 9 bases at J, with 17 bases between. The CDR3 is CASSRVGAGSPLHF. Written as DNA, the CDR3 is TGTGCCAGCTCCCGAGTGGGGGCGGGTTCACCCCTCCACTTT.

The chain carries TRBV19 and TRBJ2-3, with 7 bases matching TRBD1. Trimming cost V 4 bases and J 10 bases; bases outside gene matches: 8. CDR1 is LNHDA and CDR2 is SQIVND in the germline V gene (reference sequence). This CDR3 region has 13 residues. The CDR3 is CASSTRDRDAQYF. For the CDR3, the DNA is TGTGCCAGTAGTACCCGCGACAGGGATGCGCAGTATTTT. Complete variable domain (other parts from reference TRBV19 and TRBJ2-3): DGGITQSPKYLFRKEGQNVTLSCEQNLNHDAMYWYRQDPGQGLRLIYYSQIVNDFQKGDIAEGYSVSREKKESFPLTVTSAQKNPTAFYLCASSTRDRDAQYFGPGTRLTVL.

The CDR3 spells CASGRTNYRTDPSSGANVLTF. CDR3 coding DNA: TGTGCTAGTGGACGAACCAACTACAGGACCGACCCCTCCTCTGGGGCCAACGTCCTGACTTTC. The V and J genes are TRBV12-5 and TRBJ2-6; D possibly corresponds to TRBD1 (5 bases). Trimming removed 6 bases from V and 0 bases from J, with 27 bases in between. In germline, CDR1 is LGHNT, CDR2 FRNRAP. The CDR3 is made up of 21 amino acids.

The chain links TRBV19 to TRBJ1-1, with D possibly matching TRBD1 (5 bases). Trimming cost V 5 bases and J 1 base, with 8 bases left between them. Germline V gene sequence: CDR1 LNHDA, CDR2 SQIVND (reference sequence). The CDR3 spans 13 residues. The CDR3 DNA is TGTGCCAGTAGTCACCAGGGGAACACTGAAGCTTTCTTT. Translating it yields CASSHQGNTEAFF.